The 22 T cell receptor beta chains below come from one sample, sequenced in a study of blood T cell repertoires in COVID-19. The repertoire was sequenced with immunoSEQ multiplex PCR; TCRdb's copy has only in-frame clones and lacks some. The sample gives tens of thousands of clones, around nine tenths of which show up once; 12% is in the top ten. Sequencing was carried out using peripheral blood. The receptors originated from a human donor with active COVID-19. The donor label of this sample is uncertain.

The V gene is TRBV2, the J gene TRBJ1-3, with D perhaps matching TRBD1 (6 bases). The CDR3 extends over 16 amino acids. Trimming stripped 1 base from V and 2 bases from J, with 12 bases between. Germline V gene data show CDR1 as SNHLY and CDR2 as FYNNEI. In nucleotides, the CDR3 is TGTGCCAGCAGTGAAGAGGGGGTATCAACTGGAAACACCATATATTTT. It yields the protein CASSEEGVSTGNTIYF.

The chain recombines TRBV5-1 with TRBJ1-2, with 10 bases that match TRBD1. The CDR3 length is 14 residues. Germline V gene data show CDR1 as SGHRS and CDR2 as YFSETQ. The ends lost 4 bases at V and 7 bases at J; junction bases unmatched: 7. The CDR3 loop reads CASSPGQGTGGYTF. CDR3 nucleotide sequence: TGCGCCAGCAGCCCGGGACAGGGGACCGGTGGCTACACCTTC.

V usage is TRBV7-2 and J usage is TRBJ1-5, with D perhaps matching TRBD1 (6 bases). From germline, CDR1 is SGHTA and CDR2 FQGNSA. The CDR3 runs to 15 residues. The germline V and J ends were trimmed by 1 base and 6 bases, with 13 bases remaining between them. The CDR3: CASSLGQGMSQPQHF. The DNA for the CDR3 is TGTGCCAGCAGCTTAGGCCAGGGGATGAGTCAGCCCCAGCATTTT.

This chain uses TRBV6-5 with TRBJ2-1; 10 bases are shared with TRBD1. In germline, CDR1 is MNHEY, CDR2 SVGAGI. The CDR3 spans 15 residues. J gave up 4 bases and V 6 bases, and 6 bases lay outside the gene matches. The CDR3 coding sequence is TGTGCCAGCAGACCCAGACAGGGGGCTTACAATGAGCAGTTCTTC. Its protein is CASRPRQGAYNEQFF.

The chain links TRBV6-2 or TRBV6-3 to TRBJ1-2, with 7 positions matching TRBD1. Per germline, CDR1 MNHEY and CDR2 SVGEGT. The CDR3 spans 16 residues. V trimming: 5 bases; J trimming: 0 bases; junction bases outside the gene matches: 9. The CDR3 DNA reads TGTGCCAGCAGTGACCCCAAGGGACAGACTAACTATGGCTACACCTTC. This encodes CASSDPKGQTNYGYTF.

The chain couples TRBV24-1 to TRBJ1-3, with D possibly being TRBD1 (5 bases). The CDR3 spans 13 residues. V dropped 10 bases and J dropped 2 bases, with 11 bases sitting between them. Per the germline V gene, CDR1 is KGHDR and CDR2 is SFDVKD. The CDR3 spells CATQEGPGNTIYF. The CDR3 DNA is TGTGCCACTCAGGAGGGACCTGGAAACACCATATATTTT.

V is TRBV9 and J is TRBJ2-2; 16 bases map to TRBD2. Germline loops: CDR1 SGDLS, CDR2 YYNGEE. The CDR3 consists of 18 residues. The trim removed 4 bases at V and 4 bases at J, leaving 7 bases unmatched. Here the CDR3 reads CASSRGTSGRGSTGELFF. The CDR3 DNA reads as TGTGCCAGCAGCAGAGGGACTAGCGGGAGGGGGAGCACCGGGGAGCTGTTTTTT.

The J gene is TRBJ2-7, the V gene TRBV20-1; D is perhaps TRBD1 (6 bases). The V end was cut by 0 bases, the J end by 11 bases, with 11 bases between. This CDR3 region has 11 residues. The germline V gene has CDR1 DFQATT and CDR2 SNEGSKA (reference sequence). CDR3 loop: CSAREGAVEYF. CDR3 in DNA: TGCAGTGCTAGAGAGGGGGCTGTGGAGTACTTC.

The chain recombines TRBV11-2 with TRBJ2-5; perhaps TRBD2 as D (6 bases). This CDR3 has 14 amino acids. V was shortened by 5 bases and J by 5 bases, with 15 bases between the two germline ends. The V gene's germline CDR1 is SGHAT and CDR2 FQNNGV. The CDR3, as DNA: TGTGCCAGCAGCACTGGAGGGGTCGGGGAGACCCAGTACTTC. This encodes CASSTGGVGETQYF.

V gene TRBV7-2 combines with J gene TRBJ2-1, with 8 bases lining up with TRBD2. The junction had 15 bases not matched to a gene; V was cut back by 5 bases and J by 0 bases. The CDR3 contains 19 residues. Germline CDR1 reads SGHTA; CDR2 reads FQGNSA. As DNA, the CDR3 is TGTGCCAGCAGCCCGCGGGCGGGAGGTGGATTTAGCTCCTACAATGAGCAGTTCTTC. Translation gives CASSPRAGGGFSSYNEQFF.

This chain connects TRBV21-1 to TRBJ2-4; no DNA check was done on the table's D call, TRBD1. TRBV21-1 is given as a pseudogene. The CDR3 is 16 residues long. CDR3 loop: CASSRTGGIFKNIQYF. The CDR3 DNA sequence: TGTGCCAGCAGCAGAACAGGGGGAATTTTCAAAAACATTCAGTACTTC.

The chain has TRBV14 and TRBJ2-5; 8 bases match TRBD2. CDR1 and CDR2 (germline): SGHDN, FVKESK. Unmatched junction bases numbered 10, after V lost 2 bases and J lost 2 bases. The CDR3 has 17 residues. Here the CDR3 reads CASSQTARGGWQETQYF. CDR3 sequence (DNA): TGTGCCAGCAGCCAAACCGCCCGGGGGGGCTGGCAAGAGACCCAGTACTTC.

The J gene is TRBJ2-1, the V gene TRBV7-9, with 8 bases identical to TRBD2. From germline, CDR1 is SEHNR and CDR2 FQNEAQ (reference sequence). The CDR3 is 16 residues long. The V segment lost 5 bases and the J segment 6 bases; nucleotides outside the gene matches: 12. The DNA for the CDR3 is TGTGCCAGCAGCGCCCGCTGGGAGCGGGGGAGCAATGAGCAGTTCTTC. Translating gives CASSARWERGSNEQFF.

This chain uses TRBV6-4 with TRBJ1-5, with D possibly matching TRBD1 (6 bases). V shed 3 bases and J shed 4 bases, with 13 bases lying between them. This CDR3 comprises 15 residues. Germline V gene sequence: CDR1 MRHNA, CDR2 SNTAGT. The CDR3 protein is CASSETGGKNQPQHF. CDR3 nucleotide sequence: TGTGCCAGCAGTGAAACTGGGGGCAAGAATCAGCCCCAGCATTTT.

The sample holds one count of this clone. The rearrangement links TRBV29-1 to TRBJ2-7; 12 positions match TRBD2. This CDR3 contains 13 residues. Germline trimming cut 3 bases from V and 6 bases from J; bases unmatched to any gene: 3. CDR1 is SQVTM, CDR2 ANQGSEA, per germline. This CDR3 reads CSVETSGSSEQYF. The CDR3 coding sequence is TGCAGCGTTGAGACTAGCGGGAGTTCCGAGCAGTACTTC.

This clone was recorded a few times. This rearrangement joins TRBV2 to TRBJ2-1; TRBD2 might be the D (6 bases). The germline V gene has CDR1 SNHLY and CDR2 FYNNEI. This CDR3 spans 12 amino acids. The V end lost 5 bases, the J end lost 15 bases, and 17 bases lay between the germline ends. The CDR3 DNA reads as TGTGCCAGCAGTAAAACAGCGGGTGCGGGGTTCTTC. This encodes CASSKTAGAGFF.

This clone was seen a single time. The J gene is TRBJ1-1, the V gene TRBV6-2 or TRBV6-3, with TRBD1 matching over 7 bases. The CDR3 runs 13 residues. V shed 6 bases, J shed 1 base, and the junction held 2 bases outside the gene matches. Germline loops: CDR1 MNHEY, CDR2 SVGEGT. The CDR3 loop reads CASSRTGNTEAFF. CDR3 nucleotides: TGTGCCAGCAGCCGGACAGGGAACACTGAAGCTTTCTTT.

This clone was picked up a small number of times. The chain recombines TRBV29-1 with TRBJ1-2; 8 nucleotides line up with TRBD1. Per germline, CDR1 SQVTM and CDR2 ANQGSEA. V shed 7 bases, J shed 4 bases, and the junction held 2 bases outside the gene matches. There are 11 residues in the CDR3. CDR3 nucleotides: TGCAGCGCTGGACAGGGCTATGGCTACACCTTC. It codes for CSAGQGYGYTF. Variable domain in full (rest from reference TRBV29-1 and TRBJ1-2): SAVISQKPSRDICQRGTSLTIQCQVDSQVTMMFWYRQQPGQSLTLIATANQGSEATYESGFVIDKFPISRPNLTFSTLTVSNMSPEDSSIYLCSAGQGYGYTFGSGTRLTVV.

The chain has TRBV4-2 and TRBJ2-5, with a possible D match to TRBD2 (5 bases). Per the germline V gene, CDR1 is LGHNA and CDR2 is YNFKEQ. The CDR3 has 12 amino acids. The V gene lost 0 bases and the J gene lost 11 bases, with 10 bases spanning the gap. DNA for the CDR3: TGTGCCAGCAGCCAAGATGGGAGCCGACAGTACTTC. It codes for CASSQDGSRQYF.

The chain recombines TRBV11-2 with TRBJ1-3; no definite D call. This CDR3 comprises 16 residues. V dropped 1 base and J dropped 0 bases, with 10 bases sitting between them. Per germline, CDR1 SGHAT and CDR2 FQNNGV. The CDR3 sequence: CASSLAKRDSGNTIYF. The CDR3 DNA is TGTGCCAGCAGCTTAGCAAAGCGAGACTCTGGAAACACCATATATTTT.

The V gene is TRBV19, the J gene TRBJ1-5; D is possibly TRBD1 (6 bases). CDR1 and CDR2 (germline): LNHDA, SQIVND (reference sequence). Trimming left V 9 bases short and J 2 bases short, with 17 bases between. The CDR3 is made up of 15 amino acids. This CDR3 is CASRNRAPGNQPQHF. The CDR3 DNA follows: TGTGCCAGCCGTAACAGGGCTCCTGGCAATCAGCCCCAGCATTTT.

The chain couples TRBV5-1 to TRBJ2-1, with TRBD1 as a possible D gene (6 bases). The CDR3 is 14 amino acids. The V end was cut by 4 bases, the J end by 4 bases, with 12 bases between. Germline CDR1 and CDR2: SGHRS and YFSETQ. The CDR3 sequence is CASSPPTGYNEQFF. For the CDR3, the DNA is TGCGCCAGCAGCCCCCCGACAGGATACAATGAGCAGTTCTTC. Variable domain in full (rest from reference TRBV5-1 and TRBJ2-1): KAGVTQTPRYLIKTRGQQVTLSCSPISGHRSVSWYQQTPGQGLQFLFEYFSETQRNKGNFPGRFSGRQFSNSRSEMNVSTLELGDSALYLCASSPPTGYNEQFFGPGTRLTVL.